The entry below describes one T cell receptor beta chain. Its target is not known. The sequence runs out 3 residues before the end of the CDR3; the remainder is reconstructed from the germline J gene. This record comes from a study of Tregs in tolerant kidney transplant recipients. On the study more broadly: The nonmyeloablative bone marrow transplants came from related graft donors, with transient mixed chimerism. Study-wide points: Findings come from small patient numbers and require larger validation. Tolerant patients' donor-specific Tregs expanded beyond overall Tregs, suggesting antigen-driven growth.

The CDR3 runs 15 residues. CDR1 and CDR2 from the germline V gene are MRHNA and SNTAGT. Trimming removed 7 bases at V and 7 bases at J, with 20 bases between. CD4+CD25+CD127- Tregs, CD4+CD25- non-Tregs, CD4 and CD8 cells were sorted. The table came from immunoSEQ multiplex PCR; TCRdb's copy has only in-frame clones and leaves some out. The table lists 25,000 to 35,000 clones. This rearrangement joins TRBV6-4 to TRBJ2-1; D is perhaps TRBD2 (6 bases). Sequences were derived from CD8+ T cells from blood, sampled before the transplant. The source is a human donor who received a combined kidney and bone marrow transplant. CDR3 region: CASTQEAGTRNEQFF. The sequenced CDR3 bases are TGTGCCAGCACCCAAGAGGCAGGGACTCGAAATGAG.